Each of the 18 T cell receptor beta chains below was sequenced from the same sample in a study of blood T cell repertoires in COVID-19. The assay was immunoSEQ multiplex PCR, and TCRdb's table has in-frame clones only and misses some. The profile shows 50,000 or so clones, 85% to 95% of them singletons. Sequenced: peripheral blood. These receptors were collected from a woman over 75 with acute or convalescent COVID-19.

This rearrangement joins TRBV18 to TRBJ1-4; 9 nucleotides line up with TRBD1. CDR1 is KGHSH, CDR2 LQKENI, per germline. The trim removed 3 bases at V and 5 bases at J, leaving 4 bases unmatched. The CDR3 length is 15 residues. The chain's CDR3 is CASSPGGTGNEKLFF. The CDR3 nucleotides read TGTGCCAGCTCACCCGGGGGGACAGGGAATGAAAAACTGTTTTTT.

The chain recombines TRBV4-2 with TRBJ2-2, with 7 nucleotides matching TRBD2. This CDR3 contains 16 residues. Germline V gene data show CDR1 as LGHNA and CDR2 as YNFKEQ. Losses at the gene ends were 1 base for V and 2 bases for J; bases not matched to a gene: 4. In nucleotides, the CDR3 is TGTGCCAGCAGCCAAGGGACTAGTGAAAACACCGGGGAGCTGTTTTTT. Protein product: CASSQGTSENTGELFF.

The chain couples TRBV24-1 to TRBJ2-5, with 12 bases matching TRBD2. The CDR3 runs to 16 residues. V was clipped by 4 bases and J by 4 bases; unmatched bases: 6. Germline assignment: CDR1 KGHDR and CDR2 SFDVKD. The CDR3 DNA follows: TGTGCCACCAGTGACGCGACTAGCGGGAGAGCAGAGACCCAGTACTTC. This translates into CATSDATSGRAETQYF.

The V gene is TRBV11-2, the J gene TRBJ2-3, with 8 bases matching TRBD2. The CDR3 has 17 amino acids. Germline V gene sequence: CDR1 SGHAT, CDR2 FQNNGV. The trim removed 5 bases at V and 1 base at J, leaving 11 bases unmatched. CDR3 amino acids: CASSLHPAGVGTDTQYF. DNA for the CDR3: TGTGCCAGCAGCCTCCACCCAGCGGGAGTGGGCACAGATACGCAGTATTTT.

The chain couples TRBV7-2 to TRBJ2-2, with 8 nucleotides matching TRBD1. The germline V gene has CDR1 SGHTA and CDR2 FQGNSA. V dropped 6 bases and J dropped 0; count of bases not matched to a gene: 3. This CDR3 contains 15 residues. The CDR3 nucleotides read TGTGCCAGCAGTCCAGGGGGCGCGAACACCGGGGAGCTGTTTTTT. It codes for CASSPGGANTGELFF. Full variable domain (remainder filled in from reference TRBV7-2 and TRBJ2-2): GAGVSQSPSNKVTEKGKDVELRCDPISGHTALYWYRQSLGQGLEFLIYFQGNSAPDKSGLPSDRFSAERTGGSVSTLTIQRTQQEDSAVYLCASSPGGANTGELFFGEGSRLTVL.

The rearrangement links TRBV9 to TRBJ2-1, with 11 positions matching TRBD2. Trimming took 3 bases from V and 8 from J; bases not matched to a gene: 7. The CDR3 consists of 15 residues. CDR1 SGDLS and CDR2 YYNGEE come from the germline V gene. The CDR3 DNA sequence: TGTGCCAGCAGCGCCGCCACTAGCGGGAGATATGAGCAGTTCTTC. Amino acid sequence: CASSAATSGRYEQFF.

This sequence joins TRBV6-1 and TRBJ1-5; 9 positions agree with TRBD1. The J segment lost 6 bases and the V segment lost 2 bases, leaving 5 bases of the junction unmatched. This CDR3 has 15 residues. The germline V gene encodes CDR1 MNHNS and CDR2 SASEGT. The chain's CDR3 is CASSERDRESQPQHF. CDR3 DNA sequence: TGTGCCAGCAGTGAAAGGGACAGGGAGTCTCAGCCCCAGCATTTT.

This sequence joins TRBV5-1 and TRBJ2-7, with 7 bases matching TRBD1. This CDR3 region has 16 residues. After removal of 1 base from V and 2 bases from J, the junction contained 9 bases not matched to a gene. In germline, CDR1 is SGHRS, CDR2 YFSETQ. The CDR3 sequence: CASSLRATGTPYEQYF. The CDR3 bases are TGCGCCAGCAGCTTGCGGGCGACAGGGACCCCCTACGAGCAGTACTTC.

The V gene is TRBV27, the J gene TRBJ2-7, with 9 nucleotides matching TRBD1. The CDR3 has 17 amino acids. Germline lookup yields CDR1 MNHEY and CDR2 SMNVEV (reference sequence). The V and J ends lost 3 bases and 3 bases, in that order; junction bases with no gene match: 12. The CDR3 nucleotides are TGTGCCAGCAGTTTCCTTTCCCGGGACAGGGCCTACTACGAGCAGTACTTC. The encoded protein is CASSFLSRDRAYYEQYF.

V is TRBV7-2 and J is TRBJ2-5; the D is unclear. The CDR3 covers 15 residues. Per the germline V gene, CDR1 is SGHTA and CDR2 is FQGNSA. Trimming took 5 bases from V and 2 from J, leaving 15 bases between them. The CDR3 here is CASSRSSRTQETQYF. The CDR3 bases are TGTGCCAGCAGCAGATCCTCCCGAACTCAAGAGACCCAGTACTTC.

The genes are TRBV7-2 and TRBJ2-1; TRBD1 matches at 8 bases. CDR3 length: 17 residues. Germline CDR1 reads SGHTA; CDR2 reads FQGNSA. The ends lost 5 bases at V and 6 bases at J; junction bases unmatched: 15. The CDR3 loop is CASSNPRGRTGSNEQFF. CDR3 coding DNA: TGTGCCAGCAGCAACCCCCGAGGCCGGACAGGGTCCAATGAGCAGTTCTTC. Together with reference TRBV7-2 and TRBJ2-1, the CDR3 gives the full variable domain: GAGVSQSPSNKVTEKGKDVELRCDPISGHTALYWYRQSLGQGLEFLIYFQGNSAPDKSGLPSDRFSAERTGGSVSTLTIQRTQQEDSAVYLCASSNPRGRTGSNEQFFGPGTRLTVL.

This clone was detected only a few times. The chain joins TRBV29-1 to TRBJ1-1; D remains ambiguous. V lost 2 bases to trimming and J lost 2 bases, with 6 bases between them. The CDR3 contains 12 residues. Per germline, CDR1 SQVTM and CDR2 ANQGSEA. CDR3 protein: CSVERSNTEAFF. CDR3 nucleotide sequence: TGCAGCGTTGAACGGAGTAACACTGAAGCTTTCTTT.

The V and J genes are TRBV23-1 and TRBJ2-7; D perhaps matches TRBD2 (6 bases). TRBV23-1 qualifies as an ORF whose function is uncertain. The CDR3 spans 16 residues. V lost 0 bases to trimming and J lost 7 bases, with 19 bases between them. CDR3 in amino acids: CASSQSRDSKSGEQYF. For the CDR3, the DNA is TGCGCCAGCAGTCAATCGCGGGACTCGAAGTCGGGGGAGCAGTACTTC.

This clone was picked up a small number of times. The gene calls are TRBV9 and TRBJ1-2; 9 nucleotides match TRBD1. The V and J ends lost 3 bases and 8 bases, in that order; junction bases with no gene match: 5. CDR1 and CDR2 from the germline V gene are SGDLS and YYNGEE. The CDR3 extends over 13 amino acids. CDR3 DNA: TGTGCCAGCAGCGCAGACAGGGGGGGAGGCTACACCTTC. Its translation is CASSADRGGGYTF.

The rearrangement uses TRBV4-2 and TRBJ2-7; TRBD2 is a possible D gene (5 bases). Looked up from germline, CDR1 is LGHNA and CDR2 is YNFKEQ. The CDR3 runs to 14 residues. The V end was cut by 1 base, the J end by 3 bases, with 10 bases between. The CDR3 loop is CASSQVGRGYEQYF. CDR3 nucleotide sequence: TGTGCCAGCAGCCAAGTTGGTCGGGGCTACGAGCAGTACTTC.

The rearrangement uses TRBV6-4 and TRBJ1-5; 9 positions match TRBD1. Trimming removed 5 bases from V and 6 bases from J; junction bases left unmatched: 5. CDR1 is MRHNA and CDR2 is SNTAGT in the germline V gene. The CDR3 loop spans 14 amino acids. The CDR3: CASSLTGGSQPQHF. CDR3 nucleotides: TGTGCCAGCAGTTTGACAGGGGGGAGTCAGCCCCAGCATTTT.

The chain uses TRBV5-1 and TRBJ2-2; 9 nucleotides match TRBD1. J was trimmed by 4 bases and V by 4 bases; bases with no gene match: 8. The CDR3 is 16 residues long. Germline V gene data show CDR1 as SGHRS and CDR2 as YFSETQ. For the CDR3, the DNA is TGCGCCAGCAGCACGAAGGGACAGGGAGGCACCGGGGAGCTGTTTTTT. It yields the protein CASSTKGQGGTGELFF. The whole variable domain, filled in from reference TRBV5-1 and TRBJ2-2, reads KAGVTQTPRYLIKTRGQQVTLSCSPISGHRSVSWYQQTPGQGLQFLFEYFSETQRNKGNFPGRFSGRQFSNSRSEMNVSTLELGDSALYLCASSTKGQGGTGELFFGEGSRLTVL.

This chain connects TRBV5-8 to TRBJ1-5; 8 nucleotides agree with TRBD1. The trim removed 2 bases at V and 0 bases at J, leaving 7 bases unmatched. Looked up from germline, CDR1 is SGHTS and CDR2 is YDEGEE. The CDR3 extends over 17 amino acids. CDR3 protein: CASSFWQGAFSNQPQHF. Written as DNA, the CDR3 is TGTGCCAGCAGCTTTTGGCAGGGGGCATTTAGCAATCAGCCCCAGCATTTT.